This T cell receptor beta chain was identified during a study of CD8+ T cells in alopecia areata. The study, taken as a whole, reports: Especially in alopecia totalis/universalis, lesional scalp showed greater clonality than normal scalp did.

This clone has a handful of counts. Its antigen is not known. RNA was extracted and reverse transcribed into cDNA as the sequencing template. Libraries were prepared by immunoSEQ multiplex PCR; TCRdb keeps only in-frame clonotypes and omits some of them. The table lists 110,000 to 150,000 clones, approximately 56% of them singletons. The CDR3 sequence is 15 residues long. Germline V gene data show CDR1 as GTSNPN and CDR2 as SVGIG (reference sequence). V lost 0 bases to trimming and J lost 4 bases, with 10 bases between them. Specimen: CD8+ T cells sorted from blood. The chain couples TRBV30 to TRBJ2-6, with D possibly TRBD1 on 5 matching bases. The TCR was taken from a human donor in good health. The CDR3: CAWSVPGFGANVLTF. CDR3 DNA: TGTGCCTGGAGTGTACCAGGGTTCGGGGCCAACGTCCTGACTTTC.